The T cell receptor (beta chain) described here comes from a study of patients and donors after allogeneic stem cell transplantation. CDR1 is SGHRS, CDR2 YFSETQ, per germline. V lost 4 bases, J lost 9 bases, and 23 bases lay in between. The CDR3 covers 15 residues. This clonotype was counted ten times or more. TCRdb analysed the RT-PCR reads with MiXCR anew, one entry per CDR3 protein. The sample contains about 87,000 distinct CDR3 sequences, roughly 5.1% of which appear only once. What was sequenced was blood, either unsorted or a sorted T cell fraction (not recorded which). The chain has TRBV5-1 and TRBJ2-7, with TRBD2 as a possible D gene (5 bases). This sequence was found in a human donor who was either an allogeneic HSCT recipient or a stem cell or donor lymphocyte infusion donor (not recorded which). It is not recorded whose cells these are; they may come from a transplant donor. CDR3 coding DNA: TGCGCCAGCAGCCCTGGCGGGTCTGGGCAGGACGTGCAGTACTTC. It encodes CASSPGGSGQDVQYF.